This entry lists 30 T cell receptor beta chains sequenced from one sample in a study of control samples from healthy donors and cancer patients. Produced via immunoSEQ multiplex PCR; TCRdb's table is partial and in-frame only. This sample has 150,000 to 200,000 clones, with 90% to 95% found just once. The source material was blood. The receptors were sampled from a man aged 18 to 30 in good health.

This chain connects TRBV5-1 to TRBJ2-2; TRBD2 agrees at 13 bases. Germline V gene lookup returns CDR1 SGHRS and CDR2 YFSETQ. The CDR3 has 18 amino acids. The trim removed 3 bases at V and 6 bases at J, leaving 11 bases unmatched. CDR3 protein: CASSSSATSGGFPGELFF. DNA for the CDR3: TGCGCCAGCAGCTCTTCTGCGACTAGCGGGGGGTTTCCCGGGGAGCTGTTTTTT. Together with reference TRBV5-1 and TRBJ2-2, the CDR3 gives the full variable domain: KAGVTQTPRYLIKTRGQQVTLSCSPISGHRSVSWYQQTPGQGLQFLFEYFSETQRNKGNFPGRFSGRQFSNSRSEMNVSTLELGDSALYLCASSSSATSGGFPGELFFGEGSRLTVL.

V gene TRBV5-1 combines with J gene TRBJ1-1; TRBD1 aligns across 8 bases. The V segment lost 3 bases and the J segment 3 bases; nucleotides outside the gene matches: 1. The CDR3 is 13 amino acids. Germline V gene data show CDR1 as SGHRS and CDR2 as YFSETQ. The CDR3 nucleotides read TGCGCCAGCAGCTCGGGACAGGACACTGAAGCTTTCTTT. It encodes CASSSGQDTEAFF.

This chain links TRBV10-2 with TRBJ1-1, with 8 bases aligning to TRBD1. V gave up 6 bases and J gave up 1 base; unmatched junction bases: 7. The length of the CDR3 is 15 residues. Germline loops: CDR1 WSHSY, CDR2 SAAADI. The CDR3 protein is CASRLRGLANTEAFF. DNA for the CDR3: TGCGCCAGCAGACTCAGGGGGCTAGCGAACACTGAAGCTTTCTTT.

The chain links TRBV9 to TRBJ2-1; TRBD2 matches at 7 bases. V gave up 1 base and J gave up 2 bases; unmatched junction bases: 6. The CDR3 runs to 16 residues. Germline values: CDR1 SGDLS, CDR2 YYNGEE. Here the CDR3 reads CASSVRSGGTYNEQFF. The CDR3 DNA follows: TGTGCCAGCAGCGTAAGGTCCGGGGGGACCTACAATGAGCAGTTCTTC.

This sequence joins TRBV5-1 and TRBJ1-2, with 10 positions matching TRBD1. This CDR3 has 18 residues. The V segment lost 4 bases and the J segment 0 bases; nucleotides outside the gene matches: 12. Germline CDR1 reads SGHRS; CDR2 reads YFSETQ. The CDR3 protein is CASSDRDRGALSNYGYTF. Written as DNA, the CDR3 is TGCGCCAGCAGCGACCGGGACAGGGGTGCCCTATCTAACTATGGCTACACCTTC.

This rearrangement joins TRBV24-1 to TRBJ2-3, with D possibly being TRBD1 (5 bases). Germline values: CDR1 KGHDR, CDR2 SFDVKD. This CDR3 spans 15 amino acids. With 3 bases removed from V and 3 bases from J, the gap between germline ends came to 12 bases. CDR3 coding DNA: TGTGCCACCAGTGATCCCATTCGACAGACAGATACGCAGTATTTT. Its translation: CATSDPIRQTDTQYF.

The chain uses TRBV12-5 and TRBJ1-4; no definite D call. The germline V and J ends were trimmed by 8 bases and 0 bases, with 7 bases remaining between them. In germline, CDR1 is LGHNT, CDR2 FRNRAP. This CDR3 region has 13 residues. The CDR3 nucleotides are TGTGCTAGTTCGGCTTCAACTAATGAAAAACTGTTTTTT. Residues: CASSASTNEKLFF.

The rearrangement links TRBV7-8 to TRBJ2-3, with 12 bases fitting TRBD2. The CDR3 length is 16 residues. V trimming: 5 bases; J trimming: 7 bases; junction bases outside the gene matches: 10. Germline lookup yields CDR1 SGHVS and CDR2 FQNEAQ. The CDR3 spells CASSPSLAGGPNTQYF. CDR3 in DNA: TGTGCCAGCAGCCCTAGTCTAGCGGGGGGGCCAAATACGCAGTATTTT.

V usage is TRBV5-1 and J usage is TRBJ1-3; tentatively, D is TRBD1 (5 bases). Germline V CDR1 and CDR2: SGHRS, YFSETQ. Deletions cut 5 bases from V and 3 bases from J, with 12 bases between. The CDR3 sequence is 14 residues long. The CDR3 DNA is TGCGCCAGCAGAAAAGGGGACGGTGGAAACACCATATATTTT. Translation gives CASRKGDGGNTIYF.

The CDR3: CASSLGGGPRETQYF. The CDR3 DNA is TGTGCCAGCAGCTTAGGGGGGGGGCCTCGTGAGACCCAGTACTTC. The V call is TRBV11-2, the J call TRBJ2-5, with a tentative D call TRBD2 (7 bases). The V end was cut by 1 base, the J end by 5 bases, with 14 bases between. CDR3 size: 15 residues. CDR1 is SGHAT, CDR2 FQNNGV, per germline. Drawing the rest from reference TRBV11-2 and TRBJ2-5, the complete variable domain is EAGVAQSPRYKIIEKRQSVAFWCNPISGHATLYWYQQILGQGPKLLIQFQNNGVVDDSQLPKDRFSAERLKGVDSTLKIQPAKLEDSAVYLCASSLGGGPRETQYFGPGTRLLVL.

The genes are TRBV2 and TRBJ2-4; D is undetermined. The CDR3 is 13 amino acids. Looked up from germline, CDR1 is SNHLY and CDR2 is FYNNEI. V lost 7 bases to trimming and J lost 0 bases, with 7 bases between them. The CDR3 spells CASTTEAKNIQYF. The CDR3, as DNA: TGTGCCAGCACGACTGAAGCCAAAAACATTCAGTACTTC.

For the CDR3, the DNA is TGTGCCAGCAGCTTAACGGGAGGGGTCCCCTACAATGAGCAGTTCTTC. Translated, it gives CASSLTGGVPYNEQFF. The chain carries TRBV7-3 and TRBJ2-1, with TRBD2 matching 7 bases. The CDR3 spans 16 residues. From germline, CDR1 is SGHTA and CDR2 FQGTGA. The V gene end was trimmed by 0 bases and the J gene end by 2 bases; junction bases not matched to a gene: 4.

V is TRBV12-5 and J is TRBJ1-5; 7 nucleotides align to TRBD1. The germline CDR1 and CDR2 sequences are LGHNT and FRNRAP. The CDR3 loop spans 17 amino acids. Trimming cost V 5 bases and J 5 bases; bases outside gene matches: 15. The CDR3 DNA is TGTGCTAGTGGTCCGGGCATGGGACAGTCAGTCCATCAGCCCCAGCATTTT. It yields the protein CASGPGMGQSVHQPQHF.

The J gene is TRBJ2-7, the V gene TRBV12-5; 9 bases are shared with TRBD2. The ends lost 0 bases at V and 5 bases at J; junction bases unmatched: 14. The CDR3 length is 18 residues. Germline CDR1 is LGHNT and CDR2 is FRNRAP. The chain's CDR3 is CASGLVRGGGGIPDEQYF. CDR3 sequence (DNA): TGTGCTAGTGGTTTGGTACGAGGCGGGGGGGGAATCCCTGACGAGCAGTACTTC.

The chain combines TRBV11-2 with TRBJ1-2; D remains unclear. This CDR3 has 12 amino acids. With 3 bases removed from V and 5 bases from J, the gap between germline ends came to 7 bases. Germline V gives CDR1 SGHAT, CDR2 FQNNGV. CDR3 nucleotides: TGTGCCAGCAGCTTCGGGGAGTATGGCTACACCTTC. Protein sequence: CASSFGEYGYTF.

This clone was seen a handful of times. The rearrangement links TRBV2 to TRBJ1-6, with a weak D call TRBD1 (5 bases). Per the germline V gene, CDR1 is SNHLY and CDR2 is FYNNEI. The CDR3 is 13 amino acids. V gave up 9 bases and J gave up 6 bases, with 12 bases separating them. CDR3 amino acids: CASTRDFNSPLHF. CDR3 nucleotides: TGTGCCAGTACCCGGGACTTTAATTCACCCCTCCACTTT. The complete variable domain, with remaining parts taken from reference TRBV2 and TRBJ1-6, reads EPEVTQTPSHQVTQMGQEVILRCVPISNHLYFYWYRQILGQKVEFLVSFYNNEISEKSEIFDDQFSVERPDGSNFTLKIRSTKLEDSAMYFCASTRDFNSPLHFGNGTRLTVT.

The chain is built from TRBV9 and TRBJ2-2; 8 nucleotides line up with TRBD1. This CDR3 spans 15 amino acids. Unmatched junction bases numbered 6, after V lost 3 bases and J lost 5 bases. Germline CDR1 SGDLS, CDR2 YYNGEE. The CDR3 loop is CASSAYRGTTGELFF. The CDR3 nucleotides are TGTGCCAGCAGCGCCTACAGGGGGACGACCGGGGAGCTGTTTTTT.

This rearrangement joins TRBV15 to TRBJ1-6, with D maybe TRBD1 (5 bases). Germline V lookup: CDR1 LNHNV, CDR2 YYDKDF (reference sequence). This CDR3 has 16 amino acids. V lost 5 bases to trimming and J lost 5 bases, with 16 bases between them. The CDR3 nucleotides read TGTGCCACCAGCCCCTCAGGGAGGCTCCATAATTCACCCCTCCACTTT. This translates into CATSPSGRLHNSPLHF.

The genes are TRBV7-8 and TRBJ1-1, with D possibly TRBD1 on 5 matching bases. Trimming took 4 bases from V and 5 from J, leaving 14 bases between them. Per the germline V gene, CDR1 is SGHVS and CDR2 is FQNEAQ. The CDR3 totals 14 residues. The CDR3 DNA reads as TGTGCCAGCAGCTCGCATGGGGCCTATACTGAAGCTTTCTTT. This codes for CASSSHGAYTEAFF.

The chain joins TRBV6-5 to TRBJ1-1; TRBD1 matches 7 bases. Germline V lookup: CDR1 MNHEY, CDR2 SVGAGI. The CDR3 extends over 14 amino acids. Losses at the gene ends were 6 bases for V and 4 bases for J; bases not matched to a gene: 8. The CDR3 sequence: CASSPVGQSTEAFF. CDR3 sequence (DNA): TGTGCCAGCAGCCCCGTGGGACAGTCCACTGAAGCTTTCTTT.

This clone was picked up one time. The chain couples TRBV5-1 to TRBJ2-7, with a possible D match to TRBD1 (6 bases). This CDR3 region has 14 residues. V lost 3 bases, J lost 3 bases, and 13 bases lay in between. Germline-derived CDR1 and CDR2 are SGHRS and YFSETQ. The CDR3 loop is CASSSSGTSYEQYF. As DNA, the CDR3 is TGCGCCAGCAGCTCCTCCGGGACAAGCTACGAGCAGTACTTC.

The chain combines TRBV20-1 with TRBJ1-2; no firm D call. The CDR3 covers 14 residues. Germline lookup yields CDR1 DFQATT and CDR2 SNEGSKA (reference sequence). V shed 3 bases and J shed 5 bases, with 16 bases lying between them. The CDR3 DNA reads TGCAGTGCTAGTGTTGTAGGGAGGAATTATGGCTACACCTTC. Its protein product is CSASVVGRNYGYTF.

This rearrangement joins TRBV5-6 to TRBJ1-6, with D possibly matching TRBD1 (5 bases). Germline values: CDR1 SGHDT, CDR2 YYEEEE. Trimming pared 1 base from V and 8 bases from J, leaving 13 bases between. The CDR3 sequence is 15 residues long. CDR3 sequence (DNA): TGTGCCAGCAGCTTGATCGACAGAGCCGATTCACCCCTCCACTTT. This encodes CASSLIDRADSPLHF.

The chain combines TRBV6-5 with TRBJ1-2, with D perhaps matching TRBD1 (6 bases). This CDR3 region has 14 residues. The germline V gene has CDR1 MNHEY and CDR2 SVGAGI. Trimming took 7 bases from V and 2 from J, leaving 14 bases between them. The CDR3, as DNA: TGTGCCAGCACTAAAGACAGGTGGAACTATGGCTACACCTTC. Protein sequence: CASTKDRWNYGYTF.

The chain carries TRBV5-4 and TRBJ2-3; D is perhaps TRBD1 or TRBD2 (6 bases each). Germline lookup yields CDR1 SGHNT and CDR2 YYREEE (reference sequence). The CDR3 consists of 17 residues. Trimming cost V 0 bases and J 3 bases, with 17 bases left between them. CDR3 protein: CASSLGGRGRRTDTQYF. CDR3 sequence (DNA): TGTGCCAGCAGCTTGGGGGGACGGGGGCGGCGGACAGATACGCAGTATTTT. The whole variable domain, filled in from reference TRBV5-4 and TRBJ2-3, reads ETGVTQSPTHLIKTRGQQVTLRCSSQSGHNTVSWYQQALGQGPQFIFQYYREEENGRGNFPPRFSGLQFPNYSSELNVNALELDDSALYLCASSLGGRGRRTDTQYFGPGTRLTVL.

The chain combines TRBV29-1 with TRBJ2-7, with D possibly matching TRBD1 (7 bases). This CDR3 comprises 14 residues. Trimming took 3 bases from V and 5 from J, leaving 17 bases between them. Germline-derived CDR1 and CDR2 are SQVTM and ANQGSEA. The CDR3 region has the DNA TGCAGCGTTGATCAAGTGGGCAGGGGGGACGAGCAGTACTTC. It codes for CSVDQVGRGDEQYF.

The rearrangement uses TRBV3-1 (or the pseudogene TRBV3-2) and TRBJ1-1; D is unresolved. In germline, CDR1 is LGHDT, CDR2 YNNKEL (reference sequence). CDR3 size: 11 residues. Trimming cost V 4 bases and J 1 base, with 1 base left between them. In DNA, the CDR3 is TGTGCCAGCAGCCGGAACACTGAAGCTTTCTTT. Translated: CASSRNTEAFF.

The chain links TRBV27 to TRBJ1-5; D not resolved. There are 14 residues in the CDR3. V dropped 6 bases and J dropped 4 bases, with 13 bases sitting between them. Germline CDR1 is MNHEY and CDR2 is SMNVEV (reference sequence). CDR3 residues: CASSPGIGNQPQHF. DNA for the CDR3: TGTGCCAGCAGCCCCGGGATTGGAAATCAGCCCCAGCATTTT.

CDR3 nucleotide sequence: TGTGCCAGCAGTCTACAGAGCGGGGGGGCGGCAGATACGCAGTATTTT. It translates to CASSLQSGGAADTQYF. V usage is TRBV2 and J usage is TRBJ2-3, with 10 bases that match TRBD2. Germline CDR1 reads SNHLY; CDR2 reads FYNNEI. V was pared by 5 bases and J by 4 bases, with 9 bases of the junction left unmatched. This CDR3 contains 16 residues.

The rearrangement joins TRBV10-2 to TRBJ1-4; D not resolved. Deletions cut 7 bases from V and 7 bases from J, with 22 bases between. The CDR3 extends over 16 amino acids. CDR1 and CDR2 (germline): WSHSY, SAAADI. The CDR3 region is CASKLDSSEGAEKLFF. In DNA form, the CDR3 reads TGCGCCAGCAAACTGGATAGCAGCGAAGGAGCTGAAAAACTGTTTTTT.